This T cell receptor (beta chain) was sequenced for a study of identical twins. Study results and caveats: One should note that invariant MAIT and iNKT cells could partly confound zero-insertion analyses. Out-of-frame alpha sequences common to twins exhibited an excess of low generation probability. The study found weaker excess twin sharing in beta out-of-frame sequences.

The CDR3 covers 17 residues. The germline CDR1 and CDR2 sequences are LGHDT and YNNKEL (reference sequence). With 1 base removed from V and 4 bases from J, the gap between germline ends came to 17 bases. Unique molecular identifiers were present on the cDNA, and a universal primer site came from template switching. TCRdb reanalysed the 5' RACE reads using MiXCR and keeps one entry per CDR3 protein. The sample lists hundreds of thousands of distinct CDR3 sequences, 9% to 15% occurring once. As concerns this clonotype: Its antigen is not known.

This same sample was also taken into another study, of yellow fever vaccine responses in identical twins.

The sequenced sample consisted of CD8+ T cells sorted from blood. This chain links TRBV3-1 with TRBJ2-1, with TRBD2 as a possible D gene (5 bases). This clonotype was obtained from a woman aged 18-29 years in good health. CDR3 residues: CASSQAPIARPYNEQFF. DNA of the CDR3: TGTGCCAGCAGCCAAGCTCCCATAGCGCGGCCGTACAATGAGCAGTTCTTC.